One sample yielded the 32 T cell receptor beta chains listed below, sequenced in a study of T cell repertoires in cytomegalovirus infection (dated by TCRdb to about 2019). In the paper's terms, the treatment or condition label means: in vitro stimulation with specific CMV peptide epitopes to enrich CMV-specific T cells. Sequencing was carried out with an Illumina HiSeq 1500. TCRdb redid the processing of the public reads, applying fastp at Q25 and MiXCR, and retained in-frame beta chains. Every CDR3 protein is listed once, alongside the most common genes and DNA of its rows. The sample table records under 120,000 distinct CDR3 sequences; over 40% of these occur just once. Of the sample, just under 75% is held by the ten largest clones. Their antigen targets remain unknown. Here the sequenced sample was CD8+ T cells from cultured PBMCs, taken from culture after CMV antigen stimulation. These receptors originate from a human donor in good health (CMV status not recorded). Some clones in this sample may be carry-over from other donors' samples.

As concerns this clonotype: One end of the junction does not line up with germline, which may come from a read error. The CDR3: CASSYGGARGNKPQHF. The CDR3 DNA sequence: TGTGCCAGCAGTTATGGGGGGGCAAGGGGCAATAAGCCCCAGCATTTT. The chain recombines TRBV6-5 with TRBJ1-5; tentative D call: TRBD1 (6 bases). The germline V gene has CDR1 MNHEY and CDR2 SVGAGI. The CDR3 sequence is 16 residues long.

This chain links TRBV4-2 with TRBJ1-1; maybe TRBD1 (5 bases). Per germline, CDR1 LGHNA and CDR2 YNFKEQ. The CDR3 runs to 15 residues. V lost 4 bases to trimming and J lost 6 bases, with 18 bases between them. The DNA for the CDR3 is TGTGCCAGCAGCCCGAGGGGACCCCTGAGGGCTGAAGCTTTCTTT. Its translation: CASSPRGPLRAEAFF.

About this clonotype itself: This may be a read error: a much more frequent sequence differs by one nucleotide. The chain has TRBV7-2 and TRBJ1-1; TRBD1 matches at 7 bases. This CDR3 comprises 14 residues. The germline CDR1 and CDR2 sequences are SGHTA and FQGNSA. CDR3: CASSSGQPNAEAFF. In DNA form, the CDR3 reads TGTGCCAGCAGCTCGGGACAGCCGAACGCTGAAGCTTTCTTT. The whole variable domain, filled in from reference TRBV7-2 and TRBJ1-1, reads GAGVSQSPSNKVTEKGKDVELRCDPISGHTALYWYRQSLGQGLEFLIYFQGNSAPDKSGLPSDRFSAERTGGSVSTLTIQRTQQEDSAVYLCASSSGQPNAEAFFGQGTRLTVV.

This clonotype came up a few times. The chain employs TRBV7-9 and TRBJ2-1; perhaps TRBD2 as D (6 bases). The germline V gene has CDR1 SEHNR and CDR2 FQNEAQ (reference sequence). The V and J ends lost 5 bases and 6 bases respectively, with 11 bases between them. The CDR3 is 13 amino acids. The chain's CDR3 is CASSLGTRNEQFF. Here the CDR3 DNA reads TGTGCCAGCAGCCTCGGGACTCGCAATGAGCAGTTCTTC. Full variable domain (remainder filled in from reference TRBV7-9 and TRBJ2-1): DTGVSQNPRHKITKRGQNVTFRCDPISEHNRLYWYRQTLGQGPEFLTYFQNEAQLEKSRLLSDRFSAERPKGSFSTLEIQRTEQGDSAMYLCASSLGTRNEQFFGPGTRLTVL.

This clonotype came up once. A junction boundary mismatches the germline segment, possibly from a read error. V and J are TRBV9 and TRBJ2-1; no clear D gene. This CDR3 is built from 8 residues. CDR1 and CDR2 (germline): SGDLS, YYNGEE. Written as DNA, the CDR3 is TGTGCCAGCAGCGTTTCGTCCTTC. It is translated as CASSVSSF.

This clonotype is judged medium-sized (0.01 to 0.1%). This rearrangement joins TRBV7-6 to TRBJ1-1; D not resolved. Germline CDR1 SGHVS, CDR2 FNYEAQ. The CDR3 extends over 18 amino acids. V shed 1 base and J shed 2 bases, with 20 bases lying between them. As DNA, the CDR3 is TGTGCCAGCAGCTTAGGTGTGAGAGACCTACCCGGCAACACTGAAGCTTTCTTT. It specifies CASSLGVRDLPGNTEAFF.

The CDR3 nucleotides are TGTGCCAGCTCAGGCGGAGGCGATGAGCAGTTCTTC. This gives the protein CASSGGGDEQFF. The chain carries TRBV18 and TRBJ2-1, with D perhaps matching TRBD2 (5 bases). Germline assignment: CDR1 KGHSH and CDR2 LQKENI. The CDR3 spans 12 residues. Trimming removed 5 bases at V and 8 bases at J, with 10 bases between.

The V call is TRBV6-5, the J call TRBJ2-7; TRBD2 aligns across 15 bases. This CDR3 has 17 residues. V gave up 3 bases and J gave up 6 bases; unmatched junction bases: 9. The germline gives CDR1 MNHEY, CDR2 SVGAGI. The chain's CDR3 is CASSYWTSGGATREQYF. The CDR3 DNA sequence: TGTGCCAGCAGTTATTGGACTAGCGGGGGGGCAACGCGCGAGCAGTACTTC.

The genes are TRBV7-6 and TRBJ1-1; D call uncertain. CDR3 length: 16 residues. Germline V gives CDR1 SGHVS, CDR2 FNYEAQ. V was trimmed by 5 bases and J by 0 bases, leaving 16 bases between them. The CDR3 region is CASSTYSGVMNTEAFF. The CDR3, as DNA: TGTGCCAGCAGCACATACTCCGGGGTTATGAACACTGAAGCTTTCTTT.

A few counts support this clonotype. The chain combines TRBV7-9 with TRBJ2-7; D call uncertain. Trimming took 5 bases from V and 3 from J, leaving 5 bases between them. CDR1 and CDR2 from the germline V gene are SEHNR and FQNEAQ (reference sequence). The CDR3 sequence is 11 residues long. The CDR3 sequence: CASSADYEQYF. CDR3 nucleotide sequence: TGTGCCAGCAGCGCTGACTACGAGCAGTACTTC.

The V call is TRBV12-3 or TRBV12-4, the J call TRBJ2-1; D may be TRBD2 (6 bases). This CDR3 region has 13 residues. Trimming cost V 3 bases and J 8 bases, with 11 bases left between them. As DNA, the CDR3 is TGTGCCAGCAGTTTGGGTCCGGGGGATGAGCAGTTCTTC. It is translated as CASSLGPGDEQFF.

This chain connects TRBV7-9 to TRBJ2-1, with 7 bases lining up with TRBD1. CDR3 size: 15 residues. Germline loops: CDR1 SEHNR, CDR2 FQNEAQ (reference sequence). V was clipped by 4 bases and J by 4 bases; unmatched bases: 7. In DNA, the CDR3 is TGTGCCAGCAGCTATGACAGGGTATGGTACAATGAGCAGTTCTTC. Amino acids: CASSYDRVWYNEQFF.

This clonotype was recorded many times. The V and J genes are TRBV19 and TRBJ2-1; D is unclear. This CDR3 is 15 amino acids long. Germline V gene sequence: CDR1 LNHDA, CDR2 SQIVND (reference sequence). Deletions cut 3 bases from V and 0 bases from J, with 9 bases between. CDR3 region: CASSMTFPSYNEQFF. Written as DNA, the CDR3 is TGTGCCAGTAGTATGACCTTCCCCTCCTACAATGAGCAGTTCTTC.

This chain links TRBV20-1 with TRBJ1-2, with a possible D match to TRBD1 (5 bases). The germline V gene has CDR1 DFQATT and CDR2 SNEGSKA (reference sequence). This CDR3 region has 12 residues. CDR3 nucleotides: TGCAGGGCTTGGACGGGGGAGATCGGCTACACCTTC. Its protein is CRAWTGEIGYTF.

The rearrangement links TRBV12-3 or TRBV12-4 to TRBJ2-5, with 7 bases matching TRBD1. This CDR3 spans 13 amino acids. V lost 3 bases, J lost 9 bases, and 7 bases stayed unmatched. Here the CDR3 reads CASSLAFQGAQYF. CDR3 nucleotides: TGTGCCAGCAGTTTGGCCTTCCAGGGGGCCCAGTACTTC.

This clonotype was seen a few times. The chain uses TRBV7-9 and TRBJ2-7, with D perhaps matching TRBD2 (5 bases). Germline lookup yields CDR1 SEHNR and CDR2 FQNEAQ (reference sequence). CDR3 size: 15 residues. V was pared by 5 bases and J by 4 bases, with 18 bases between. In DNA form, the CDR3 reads TGTGCCAGCAGCGCCCGAGAGGGATCCGTTTACGAGCAGTACTTC. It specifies CASSAREGSVYEQYF.

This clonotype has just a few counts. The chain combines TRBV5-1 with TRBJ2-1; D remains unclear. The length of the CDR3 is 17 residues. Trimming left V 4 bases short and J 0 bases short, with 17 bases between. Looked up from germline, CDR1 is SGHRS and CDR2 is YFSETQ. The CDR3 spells CASSPYPTASSYNEQFF. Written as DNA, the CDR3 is TGCGCCAGCAGCCCGTACCCTACAGCTTCCTCCTACAATGAGCAGTTCTTC. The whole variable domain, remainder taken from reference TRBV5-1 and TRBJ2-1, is KAGVTQTPRYLIKTRGQQVTLSCSPISGHRSVSWYQQTPGQGLQFLFEYFSETQRNKGNFPGRFSGRQFSNSRSEMNVSTLELGDSALYLCASSPYPTASSYNEQFFGPGTRLTVL.

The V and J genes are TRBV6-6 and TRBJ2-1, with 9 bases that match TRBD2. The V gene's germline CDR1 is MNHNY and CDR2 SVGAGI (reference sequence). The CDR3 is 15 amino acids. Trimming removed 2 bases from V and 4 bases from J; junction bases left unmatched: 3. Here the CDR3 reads CASSYGGGDYNEQFF. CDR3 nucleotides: TGTGCCAGCAGTTACGGCGGGGGGGATTACAATGAGCAGTTCTTC.

CDR3 amino acids: CASSPAAWGMTSYNEQFF. The CDR3 DNA sequence: TGTGCCAGCTCACCGGCAGCCTGGGGAATGACCTCCTACAATGAGCAGTTCTTC. The chain employs TRBV18 and TRBJ2-1; D is undetermined. CDR3 length equals 18 residues. V shed 3 bases and J shed 0 bases, with 18 bases lying between them. Germline lookup yields CDR1 KGHSH and CDR2 LQKENI.

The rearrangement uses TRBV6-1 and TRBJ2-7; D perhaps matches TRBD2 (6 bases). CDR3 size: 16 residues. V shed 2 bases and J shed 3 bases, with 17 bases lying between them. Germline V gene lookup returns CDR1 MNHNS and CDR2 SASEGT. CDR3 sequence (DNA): TGTGCCAGCAGTGAACCCCCTGGGGCGGGGCGCTACGAGCAGTACTTC. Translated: CASSEPPGAGRYEQYF.

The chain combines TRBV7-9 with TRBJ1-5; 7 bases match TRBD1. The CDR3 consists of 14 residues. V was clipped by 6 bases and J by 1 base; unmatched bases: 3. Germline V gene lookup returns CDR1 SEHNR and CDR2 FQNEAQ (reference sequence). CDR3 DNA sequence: TGTGCCAGCAGTGGGACAGTGAGCAATCAGCCCCAGCATTTT. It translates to CASSGTVSNQPQHF.

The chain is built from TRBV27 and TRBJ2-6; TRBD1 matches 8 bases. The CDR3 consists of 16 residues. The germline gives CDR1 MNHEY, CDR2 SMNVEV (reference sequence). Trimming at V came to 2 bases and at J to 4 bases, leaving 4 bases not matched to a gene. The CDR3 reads CASSLNRGSGANVLTF. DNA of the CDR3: TGTGCCAGCAGTTTAAACAGGGGGTCCGGGGCCAACGTCCTGACTTTC.

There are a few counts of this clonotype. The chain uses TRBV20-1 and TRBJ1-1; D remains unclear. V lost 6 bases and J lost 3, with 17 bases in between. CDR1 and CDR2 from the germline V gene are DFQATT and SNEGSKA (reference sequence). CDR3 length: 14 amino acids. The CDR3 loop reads CSALAMVGYTEAFF. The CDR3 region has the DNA TGCAGTGCCTTGGCCATGGTGGGGTACACTGAAGCTTTCTTT.

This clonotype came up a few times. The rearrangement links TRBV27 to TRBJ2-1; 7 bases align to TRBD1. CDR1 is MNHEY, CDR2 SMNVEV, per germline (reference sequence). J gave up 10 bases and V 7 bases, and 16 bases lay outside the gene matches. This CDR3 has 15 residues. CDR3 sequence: CASTPFLVKGAEQFF. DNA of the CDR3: TGTGCCAGCACCCCGTTTTTGGTTAAGGGGGCAGAGCAGTTCTTC.

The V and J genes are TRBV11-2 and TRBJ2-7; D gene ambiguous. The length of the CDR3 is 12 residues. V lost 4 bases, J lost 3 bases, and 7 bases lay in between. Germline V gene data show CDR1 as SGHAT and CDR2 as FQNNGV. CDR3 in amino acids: CASSWVGYEQYF. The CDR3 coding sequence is TGTGCCAGCAGCTGGGTGGGCTACGAGCAGTACTTC.

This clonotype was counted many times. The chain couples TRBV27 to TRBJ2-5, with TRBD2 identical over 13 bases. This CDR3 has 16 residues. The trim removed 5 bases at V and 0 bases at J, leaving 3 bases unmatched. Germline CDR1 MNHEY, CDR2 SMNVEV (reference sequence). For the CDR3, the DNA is TGTGCCAGCAGTACCGGGACTAGCGGGGACCAAGAGACCCAGTACTTC. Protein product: CASSTGTSGDQETQYF.

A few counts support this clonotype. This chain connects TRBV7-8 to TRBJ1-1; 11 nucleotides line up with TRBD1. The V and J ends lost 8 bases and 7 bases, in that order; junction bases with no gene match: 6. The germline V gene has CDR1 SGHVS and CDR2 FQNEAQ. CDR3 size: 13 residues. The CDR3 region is CASVDRGLGEAFF. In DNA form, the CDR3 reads TGTGCCAGCGTGGACAGGGGGCTCGGTGAAGCTTTCTTT.

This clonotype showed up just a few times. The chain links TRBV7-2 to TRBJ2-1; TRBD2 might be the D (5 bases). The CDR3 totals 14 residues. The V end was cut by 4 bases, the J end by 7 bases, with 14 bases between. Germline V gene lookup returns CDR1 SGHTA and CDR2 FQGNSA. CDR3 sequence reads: CASSWIGPGNEQFF. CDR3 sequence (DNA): TGTGCCAGCAGCTGGATAGGGCCGGGGAATGAGCAGTTCTTC.

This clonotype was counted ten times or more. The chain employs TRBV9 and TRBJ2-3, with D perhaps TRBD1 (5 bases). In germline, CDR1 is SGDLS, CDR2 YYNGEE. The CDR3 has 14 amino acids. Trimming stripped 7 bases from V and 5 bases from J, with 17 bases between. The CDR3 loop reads CASGHKAVIDTQYF. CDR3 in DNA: TGTGCCAGCGGACACAAGGCAGTCATAGATACGCAGTATTTT.

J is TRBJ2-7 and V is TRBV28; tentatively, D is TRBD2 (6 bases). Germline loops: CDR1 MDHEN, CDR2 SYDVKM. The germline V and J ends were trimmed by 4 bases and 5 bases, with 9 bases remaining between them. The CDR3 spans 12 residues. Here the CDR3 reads CASSWGVNEQYF. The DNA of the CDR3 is TGTGCCAGCAGTTGGGGGGTCAACGAGCAGTACTTC.

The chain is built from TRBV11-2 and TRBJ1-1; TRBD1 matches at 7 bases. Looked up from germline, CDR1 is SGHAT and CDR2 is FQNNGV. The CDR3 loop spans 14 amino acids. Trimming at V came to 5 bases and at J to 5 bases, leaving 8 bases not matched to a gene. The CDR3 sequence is CASSAERDSTEAFF. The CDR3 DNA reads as TGTGCCAGCAGCGCCGAGAGGGACAGTACTGAAGCTTTCTTT.

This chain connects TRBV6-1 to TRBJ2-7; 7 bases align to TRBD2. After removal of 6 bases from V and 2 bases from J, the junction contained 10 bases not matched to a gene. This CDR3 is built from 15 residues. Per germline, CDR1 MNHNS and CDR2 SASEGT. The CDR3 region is CASSPSWRGTYEQYF. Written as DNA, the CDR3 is TGTGCCAGCAGCCCCAGTTGGCGGGGGACCTACGAGCAGTACTTC.